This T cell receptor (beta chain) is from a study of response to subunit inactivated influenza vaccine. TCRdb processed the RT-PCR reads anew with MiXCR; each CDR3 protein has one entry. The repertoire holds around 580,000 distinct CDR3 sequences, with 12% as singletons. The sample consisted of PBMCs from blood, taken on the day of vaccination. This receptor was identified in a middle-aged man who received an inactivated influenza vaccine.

CDR3 protein: CASSLKPANYEQYF. Here the CDR3 DNA reads TGTGCCAGCAGTTTAAAACCAGCTAACTACGAGCAGTACTTC. This chain connects TRBV27 to TRBJ2-7; D is uncertain. The V gene lost 2 bases and the J gene lost 3 bases, with 11 bases spanning the gap. The V gene's germline CDR1 is MNHEY and CDR2 SMNVEV (reference sequence). The CDR3 is 14 residues long.